This passage covers 32 T cell receptor beta chains from one sample sequenced in a study of control samples from healthy donors and cancer patients. Sequencing used immunoSEQ multiplex PCR; TCRdb keeps in-frame clones, though not all of them. The data show roughly 450,000 clones, over 75% seen once. The sequencing input was PBMCs. The receptors here all came from a man between 40 and 49 years old with head and neck cancer.

This chain connects TRBV28 to TRBJ1-2, with D possibly matching TRBD1 (5 bases). Germline V gene data show CDR1 as MDHEN and CDR2 as SYDVKM. The germline V and J ends were trimmed by 6 bases and 11 bases, with 22 bases remaining between them. The CDR3 has 14 amino acids. The CDR3 DNA sequence: TGTGCCAGCAGCCCCCTCACGGGGAGACAGCGGTACACCTTC. Translation: CASSPLTGRQRYTF.

This clone has a single count. The chain couples TRBV4-1 to TRBJ2-5; the D gene is possibly TRBD2 (6 bases). Germline-derived CDR1 and CDR2 are MGHRA and YSYEKL. This CDR3 has 15 amino acids. Deletions cut 3 bases from V and 5 bases from J, with 16 bases between. The DNA of the CDR3 is TGCGCCAGCAGCCACCCAGCCGGGGCGGGGGAGACCCAGTACTTC. It codes for CASSHPAGAGETQYF.

The chain carries TRBV6-5 and TRBJ2-1; 10 nucleotides align to TRBD1. Germline lookup yields CDR1 MNHEY and CDR2 SVGAGI. The CDR3 is 14 amino acids. V shed 7 bases, J shed 7 bases, and the junction held 7 bases outside the gene matches. In DNA form, the CDR3 reads TGTGCCAGCAACAGACAGGGGGCGCGGAATGAGCAGTTCTTC. Translating gives CASNRQGARNEQFF.

This sequence joins TRBV5-1 and TRBJ2-7; a possible D gene is TRBD2 (5 bases). Germline values: CDR1 SGHRS, CDR2 YFSETQ. V was shortened by 4 bases and J by 2 bases, with 16 bases between the two germline ends. CDR3 length: 15 residues. The CDR3 protein is CASSAGPGNPYEQYF. For the CDR3, the DNA is TGCGCCAGCAGCGCGGGTCCTGGTAACCCCTACGAGCAGTACTTC.

The CDR3 DNA reads TGTGCCAGCAGTGATCAGGGCCAGCCCCAGCATTTT. Translated, it gives CASSDQGQPQHF. The chain combines TRBV6-1 with TRBJ1-5, with TRBD1 as a possible D gene (5 bases). V lost 3 bases to trimming and J lost 7 bases, with 7 bases between them. This CDR3 spans 12 amino acids. The germline V gene has CDR1 MNHNS and CDR2 SASEGT.

This chain links TRBV3-1 (or the pseudogene TRBV3-2) with TRBJ2-7, with TRBD1 matching over 12 bases. J gave up 6 bases and V 4 bases, and 7 bases lay outside the gene matches. The germline CDR1 and CDR2 sequences are LGHDT and YNNKEL (reference sequence). This CDR3 spans 15 amino acids. CDR3 DNA sequence: TGTGCCAGCAGCCCCACCGGGACAGGGGGCCGCGAGCAGTACTTC. This encodes CASSPTGTGGREQYF.

This clone appeared a single time. The chain couples TRBV6-6 to TRBJ1-4; D gene uncertain. The V gene's germline CDR1 is MNHNY and CDR2 SVGAGI (reference sequence). V lost 2 bases, J lost 4 bases, and 11 bases lay in between. The CDR3 has 15 residues. The CDR3 DNA reads TGTGCCAGCAGTTACCCCACCGGCCTTAATGAAAAACTGTTTTTT. This gives the protein CASSYPTGLNEKLFF.

This chain joins TRBV24-1 and TRBJ2-5; 7 nucleotides align to TRBD2. Losses at the gene ends were 1 base for V and 4 bases for J; bases not matched to a gene: 8. The CDR3 extends over 16 amino acids. Looked up from germline, CDR1 is KGHDR and CDR2 is SFDVKD. The CDR3 region is CATSDFWASGGETQYF. The CDR3 DNA sequence: TGTGCCACCAGTGATTTTTGGGCTAGCGGAGGAGAGACCCAGTACTTC.

This clone showed up just once. The V gene is TRBV27, the J gene TRBJ2-3, with 12 bases aligning to TRBD2. The germline gives CDR1 MNHEY, CDR2 SMNVEV (reference sequence). The CDR3 consists of 13 residues. V was pared by 6 bases and J by 6 bases, with 1 base of the junction left unmatched. CDR3 protein: CASRTSGSDTQYF. The CDR3 DNA sequence: TGTGCCAGCAGGACTAGCGGGAGTGATACGCAGTATTTT.

The chain couples TRBV9 to TRBJ2-7; TRBD2 aligns across 14 bases. CDR1 SGDLS and CDR2 YYNGEE come from the germline V gene. This CDR3 is built from 15 residues. The junction had 6 bases not matched to a gene; V was cut back by 7 bases and J by 3 bases. The CDR3 sequence: CASSPTSGGDYEQYF. The CDR3 DNA reads TGTGCCAGCTCACCGACTAGCGGGGGGGACTACGAGCAGTACTTC.

The chain is built from TRBV9 and TRBJ1-2; possible D gene TRBD1, 5 bases. CDR3 length equals 12 residues. The germline V and J ends were trimmed by 3 bases and 8 bases, with 11 bases remaining between them. Germline V gene sequence: CDR1 SGDLS, CDR2 YYNGEE. The CDR3 reads CASSERGGGYTF. In DNA, the CDR3 is TGTGCCAGCAGCGAAAGGGGAGGCGGCTACACCTTC.

V usage is TRBV18 and J usage is TRBJ1-1; weak D call: TRBD1 (5 bases). CDR1 KGHSH and CDR2 LQKENI come from the germline V gene. This CDR3 is built from 14 residues. V dropped 3 bases and J dropped 10 bases, with 18 bases sitting between them. CDR3 DNA sequence: TGTGCCAGCTCACCTGGGGCAGACACACTGCGAGCTTTCTTT. Encoded protein: CASSPGADTLRAFF.

This sequence joins TRBV9 and TRBJ2-7; 11 positions agree with TRBD2. The CDR3 runs 15 residues. Germline loops: CDR1 SGDLS, CDR2 YYNGEE. V gave up 0 bases and J gave up 4 bases; unmatched junction bases: 3. The CDR3 DNA reads as TGTGCCAGCAGCGTAGGATCTAGCGGGGGGTACGAGCAGTACTTC. Translation gives CASSVGSSGGYEQYF.

The chain has TRBV9 and TRBJ2-6; TRBD1 might be the D (6 bases). This CDR3 has 15 amino acids. In germline, CDR1 is SGDLS, CDR2 YYNGEE. V was cut by 0 bases and J by 2 bases, with 6 bases left in between. DNA for the CDR3: TGTGCCAGCAGCGTAGGGGGGCCTGGGGCCAACGTCCTGACTTTC. Its protein is CASSVGGPGANVLTF.

The chain uses TRBV6-6 and TRBJ1-2; D is unresolved. Trimming removed 8 bases at V and 9 bases at J, with 19 bases between. CDR3 length equals 13 residues. Germline V gives CDR1 MNHNY, CDR2 SVGAGI (reference sequence). The CDR3 loop reads CASGPRRELSYTF. DNA for the CDR3: TGTGCCAGCGGACCTCGTAGGGAGTTGAGCTACACCTTC.

The rearrangement links TRBV6-5 to TRBJ2-5, with TRBD1 matching 8 bases. Germline-derived CDR1 and CDR2 are MNHEY and SVGAGI. The V gene end was trimmed by 8 bases and the J gene end by 5 bases; junction bases not matched to a gene: 10. The CDR3 loop spans 14 amino acids. CDR3 nucleotide sequence: TGTGCCAGCTCCCCCAGGACAGGGCAGGAGACCCAGTACTTC. Translating gives CASSPRTGQETQYF.

V is TRBV6-5 and J is TRBJ2-7; D perhaps matches TRBD2 (6 bases). The V end was cut by 5 bases, the J end by 4 bases, with 9 bases between. Germline loops: CDR1 MNHEY, CDR2 SVGAGI. The CDR3 runs 12 residues. CDR3 in DNA: TGTGCCAGCAGTCCAGGGACTTACGAGCAGTACTTC. Translating it yields CASSPGTYEQYF.

The V call is TRBV6-5, the J call TRBJ2-1, with a tentative D call TRBD2 (6 bases). V lost 4 bases and J 6 bases, leaving 19 bases between the germline ends. Germline V gene data show CDR1 as MNHEY and CDR2 as SVGAGI. The CDR3 spans 16 residues. CDR3 coding DNA: TGTGCCAGCAGTTCAATCAACAGCGGAGGGGTCAATGAGCAGTTCTTC. The encoded protein is CASSSINSGGVNEQFF.

The chain employs TRBV5-1 and TRBJ1-6; TRBD1 aligns across 7 bases. Germline V gene lookup returns CDR1 SGHRS and CDR2 YFSETQ. The ends lost 4 bases at V and 0 bases at J; junction bases unmatched: 4. The length of the CDR3 is 16 residues. CDR3 bases: TGCGCCAGCAGCGTACAGGGGAGCTCCTATAATTCACCCCTCCACTTT. Amino acid sequence: CASSVQGSSYNSPLHF.

J is TRBJ2-7 and V is TRBV7-9; either TRBD1 or TRBD2 may fit D (5 bases each). The CDR3 sequence is 13 residues long. V lost 5 bases, J lost 2 bases, and 10 bases lay in between. Looked up from germline, CDR1 is SEHNR and CDR2 is FQNEAQ (reference sequence). CDR3 nucleotide sequence: TGTGCCAGCAGCCTGGGGGAAGCCTACGAGCAGTACTTC. It codes for CASSLGEAYEQYF.

The chain joins TRBV27 to TRBJ2-1; either TRBD1 or TRBD2 may fit D (5 bases each). The CDR3 is 14 amino acids. Trimming cost V 5 bases and J 3 bases, with 11 bases left between them. The germline V gene encodes CDR1 MNHEY and CDR2 SMNVEV (reference sequence). The CDR3 DNA sequence: TGTGCCAGCAGTACCCGGGACCTCTACAATGAGCAGTTCTTC. Protein product: CASSTRDLYNEQFF.

This chain uses TRBV15 with TRBJ1-1; possible D gene TRBD1, 5 bases. Between the trimmed V and J ends, which lost 3 bases and 0 bases, there was a span of 11 bases. The germline CDR1 and CDR2 sequences are LNHNV and YYDKDF (reference sequence). This CDR3 contains 15 residues. CDR3 coding DNA: TGTGCCACCAGCAGGAGACCAGGGATGAACACTGAAGCTTTCTTT. Translated, it gives CATSRRPGMNTEAFF.

The chain recombines TRBV29-1 with TRBJ2-7, with D uncertain. Between the trimmed V and J ends, which lost 4 bases and 2 bases, there was a span of 9 bases. Germline V gene sequence: CDR1 SQVTM, CDR2 ANQGSEA. This CDR3 has 12 amino acids. The CDR3 loop is CSVVGSTYEQYF. The CDR3 region has the DNA TGCAGCGTTGTGGGCAGCACCTACGAGCAGTACTTC.

The chain links TRBV5-1 to TRBJ1-1; 9 bases fit TRBD1. V trimming: 4 bases; J trimming: 6 bases; junction bases outside the gene matches: 7. The CDR3 totals 14 residues. Germline V gene lookup returns CDR1 SGHRS and CDR2 YFSETQ. In DNA, the CDR3 is TGCGCCAGCAGCAGGGACAGGGCTGATGCTGAAGCTTTCTTT. Amino acids: CASSRDRADAEAFF.

This clone came up a few times. V and J are TRBV18 and TRBJ1-5, with TRBD1 as a possible D gene (5 bases). This CDR3 comprises 16 residues. Germline V lookup: CDR1 KGHSH, CDR2 LQKENI. The V end was cut by 5 bases, the J end by 6 bases, with 20 bases between. In DNA, the CDR3 is TGTGCCAGCTCAACGGGGACCGACCCTTTAGCTCAGCCCCAGCATTTT. Protein product: CASSTGTDPLAQPQHF.

This clone showed up just once. The V call is TRBV9, the J call TRBJ2-3; 10 bases are shared with TRBD2. V lost 3 bases, J lost 2 bases, and 6 bases stayed unmatched. The length of the CDR3 is 16 residues. Germline values: CDR1 SGDLS, CDR2 YYNGEE. CDR3 region: CASSDGLAVITDTQYF. CDR3 DNA sequence: TGTGCCAGCAGCGATGGACTAGCGGTAATCACAGATACGCAGTATTTT.

The chain couples TRBV5-1 to TRBJ2-3; 7 positions match TRBD1. Trimming at V came to 0 bases and at J to 0 bases, leaving 7 bases not matched to a gene. CDR3 size: 17 residues. The V gene's germline CDR1 is SGHRS and CDR2 YFSETQ. CDR3 in DNA: TGCGCCAGCAGCTTGGCCGGTGCAGGGGGAAGCACAGATACGCAGTATTTT. Its translation: CASSLAGAGGSTDTQYF.

The chain recombines TRBV19 with TRBJ1-6; a weak D match, TRBD1 (6 bases). Germline CDR1 is LNHDA and CDR2 is SQIVND (reference sequence). V was pared by 5 bases and J by 9 bases, with 11 bases between. The CDR3 totals 13 residues. The CDR3 DNA follows: TGTGCCAGTAGTGAGGGGGGGGGTTCACCCCTCCACTTT. It codes for CASSEGGGSPLHF.

This clone was counted a single time. Since the CDR3 does not end with the conserved phenylalanine or tryptophan, this likely comes from a read error. The DNA is left out, because the CDR3 cannot be placed on it with certainty; the CDR3 is given as TCRdb lists it. J is TRBJ1-2 and V is TRBV30. The CDR3 adds up to 11 amino acids, both ends counted. From germline, CDR1 is GTSNPN and CDR2 SVGIG (reference sequence). CDR3 residues: CAWSVSGQNYI.

This chain joins TRBV11-2 and TRBJ2-6; weak D call: TRBD1 (5 bases). Germline V gives CDR1 SGHAT, CDR2 FQNNGV. The CDR3 is 17 residues long. Trimming cost V 1 base and J 2 bases, with 12 bases left between them. The CDR3 is CASSLGPLGAGANVLTF. The DNA of the CDR3 is TGTGCCAGCAGCTTAGGTCCCCTAGGGGCTGGGGCCAACGTCCTGACTTTC.

This chain uses TRBV13 with TRBJ2-3; 11 bases line up with TRBD2. From germline, CDR1 is PRHDT and CDR2 FYEKMQ (reference sequence). This CDR3 has 15 residues. The V and J ends lost 6 bases and 2 bases, in that order; junction bases with no gene match: 4. The CDR3 DNA sequence: TGTGCCAGCAGTCGGACTAGCGGGTACACAGATACGCAGTATTTT. It is translated as CASSRTSGYTDTQYF.

The genes are TRBV5-4 and TRBJ2-7, with unresolved D. CDR3 length: 13 residues. Germline assignment: CDR1 SGHNT and CDR2 YYREEE (reference sequence). Trimming removed 4 bases from V and 4 bases from J, with 12 bases in between. The CDR3 DNA sequence: TGTGCCAGCAGCGTCAACCGTAAGTACGAGCAGTACTTC. Protein: CASSVNRKYEQYF.